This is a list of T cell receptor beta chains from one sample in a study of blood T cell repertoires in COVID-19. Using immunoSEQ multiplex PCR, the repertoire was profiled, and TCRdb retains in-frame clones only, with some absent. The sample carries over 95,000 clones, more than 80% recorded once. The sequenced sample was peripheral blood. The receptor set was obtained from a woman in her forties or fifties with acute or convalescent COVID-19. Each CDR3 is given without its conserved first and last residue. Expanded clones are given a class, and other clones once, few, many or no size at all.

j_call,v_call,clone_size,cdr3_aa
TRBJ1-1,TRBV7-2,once,ASSLAQRAEAF
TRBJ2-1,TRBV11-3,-,ASSLDLGSASPLPYNEQF
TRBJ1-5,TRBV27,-,ASSPGYGNQPQH
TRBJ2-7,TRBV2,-,ASSEPRDRDSYEQY
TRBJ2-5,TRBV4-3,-,ASSHGAGQETQY
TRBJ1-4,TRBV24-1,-,APKEGEKLF
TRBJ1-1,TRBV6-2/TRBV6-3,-,ASSRKGVRLPEAF
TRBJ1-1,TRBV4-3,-,ASSQDTPLSTEAF
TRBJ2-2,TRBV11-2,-,ASSTARGPGELF
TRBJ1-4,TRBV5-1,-,ASSLGVLTGTSEKLF
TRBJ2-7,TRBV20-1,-,SAGTGGKQY
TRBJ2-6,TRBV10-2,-,ASSSLPGSGSGANVLT
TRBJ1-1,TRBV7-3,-,ASSLFGGGANTEAF
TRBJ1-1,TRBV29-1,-,SVGTGTLNTEAF
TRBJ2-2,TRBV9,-,ASSVGHSNTGELF
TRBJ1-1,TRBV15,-,ATSLSGFFGTEAF